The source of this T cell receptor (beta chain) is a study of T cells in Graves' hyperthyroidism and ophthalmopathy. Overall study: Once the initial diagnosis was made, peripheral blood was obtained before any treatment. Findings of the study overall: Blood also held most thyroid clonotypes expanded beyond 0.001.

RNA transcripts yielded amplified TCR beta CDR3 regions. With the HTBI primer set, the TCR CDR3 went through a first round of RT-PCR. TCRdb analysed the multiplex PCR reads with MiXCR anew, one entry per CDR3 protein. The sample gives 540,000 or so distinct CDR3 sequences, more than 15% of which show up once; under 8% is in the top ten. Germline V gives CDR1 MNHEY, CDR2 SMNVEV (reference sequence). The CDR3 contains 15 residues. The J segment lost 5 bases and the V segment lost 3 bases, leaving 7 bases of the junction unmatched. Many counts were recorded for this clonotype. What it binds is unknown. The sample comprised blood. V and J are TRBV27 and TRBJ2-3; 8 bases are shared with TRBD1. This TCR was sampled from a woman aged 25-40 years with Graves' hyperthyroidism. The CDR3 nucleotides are TGTGCCAGCAGTTTCCTACAGGGGGTAGGAGATACGCAGTATTTT. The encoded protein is CASSFLQGVGDTQYF.